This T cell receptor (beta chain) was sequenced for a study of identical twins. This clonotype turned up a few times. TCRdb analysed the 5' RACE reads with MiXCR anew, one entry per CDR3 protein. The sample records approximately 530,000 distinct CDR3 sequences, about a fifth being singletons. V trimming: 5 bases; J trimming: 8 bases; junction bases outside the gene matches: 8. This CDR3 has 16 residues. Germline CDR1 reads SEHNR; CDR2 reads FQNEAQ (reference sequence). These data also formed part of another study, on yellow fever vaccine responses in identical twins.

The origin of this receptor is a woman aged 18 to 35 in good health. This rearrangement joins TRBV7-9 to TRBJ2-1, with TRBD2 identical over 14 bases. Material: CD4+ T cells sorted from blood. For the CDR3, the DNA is TGTGCCAGCAGCACTACGGGACTAGCGGGAGCTGATGAGCAGTTCTTC. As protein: CASSTTGLAGADEQFF.